One sample yielded the 18 T cell receptor beta chains listed below, sequenced in a study of T-cell reconstitution after alpha-beta-depleted transplantation in children. Using unique molecular identifiers, the investigators prepared the TCRbeta library. TCRdb re-called the PCR reads with MiXCR, one entry per CDR3 protein. The sample lists approximately 510,000 distinct CDR3 sequences; about 18% were seen once. Sequenced material: PBMCs from the stem cell graft donor, taken from the stem cell graft. All receptors come from a human donor who donated a stem cell graft to a child with acute lymphoblastic leukemia.

As for this clonotype: The germline gene is not matched at one end of the junction; a read error may be the cause. The gene calls are TRBV20-1 and TRBJ2-7; 14 nucleotides agree with TRBD2. The CDR3 spans 16 residues. Germline V gives CDR1 DFQATT, CDR2 SNEGSKA (reference sequence). CDR3 sequence reads: CCARTGLAGVGYEQYF. In DNA, the CDR3 is TGCTGTGCTAGAACGGGACTAGCGGGAGTGGGCTACGAGCAGTACTTC.

This clonotype was detected many times. This chain connects TRBV7-2 to TRBJ2-7; a possible D gene is TRBD1 (5 bases). The CDR3 has 12 residues. Trimming removed 3 bases from V and 4 bases from J, with 7 bases in between. Germline CDR1 is SGHTA and CDR2 is FQGNSA. The CDR3 coding sequence is TGTGCCAGCAGCTTCACAGGATACGAGCAGTACTTC. Residues: CASSFTGYEQYF.

This clonotype was seen a few times. V usage is TRBV2 and J usage is TRBJ2-3; D is undetermined. V lost 2 bases to trimming and J lost 5 bases, with 23 bases between them. Germline V gene data show CDR1 as SNHLY and CDR2 as FYNNEI. There are 18 residues in the CDR3. The DNA for the CDR3 is TGTGCCAGCAGTGAATTTAGGGTTGGCGGCGTGGAAAGAGATACGCAGTATTTT. This gives the protein CASSEFRVGGVERDTQYF. The complete variable domain, with remaining parts taken from reference TRBV2 and TRBJ2-3, reads EPEVTQTPSHQVTQMGQEVILRCVPISNHLYFYWYRQILGQKVEFLVSFYNNEISEKSEIFDDQFSVERPDGSNFTLKIRSTKLEDSAMYFCASSEFRVGGVERDTQYFGPGTRLTVL.

This clonotype was detected a few times. The J gene is TRBJ2-5, the V gene TRBV7-2, with 10 bases that match TRBD2. The V gene's germline CDR1 is SGHTA and CDR2 FQGNSA. After removal of 4 bases from V and 3 bases from J, the junction contained 8 bases not matched to a gene. This CDR3 has 16 amino acids. The CDR3 sequence is CASSSQSGRAKETQYF. CDR3 sequence (DNA): TGTGCCAGCAGCTCACAGAGCGGGAGGGCTAAAGAGACCCAGTACTTC.

The chain joins TRBV13 to TRBJ2-3; no firm D call. This CDR3 spans 18 amino acids. V lost 2 bases and J 2 bases, leaving 20 bases between the germline ends. Per germline, CDR1 PRHDT and CDR2 FYEKMQ (reference sequence). The DNA of the CDR3 is TGTGCCAGCAGCTTACAAGGGTCCCGTCCTGCCCTCACAGATACGCAGTATTTT. It is translated as CASSLQGSRPALTDTQYF.

The sample holds a few counts of this clonotype. This chain links TRBV10-1 with TRBJ2-3; D gene uncertain. Germline assignment: CDR1 WNHNN and CDR2 SYGVQD (reference sequence). V was clipped by 3 bases and J by 2 bases, with 9 bases between them. The CDR3 is made up of 14 amino acids. The CDR3 nucleotides read TGCGCCAGCAGTGATGTGGGCTACACAGATACGCAGTATTTT. This encodes CASSDVGYTDTQYF.

J is TRBJ2-4 and V is TRBV11-2; 12 nucleotides agree with TRBD1. The germline gives CDR1 SGHAT, CDR2 FQNNGV. The CDR3 consists of 17 residues. V lost 4 bases to trimming and J lost 1 base; unmatched junction nucleotides: 5. CDR3 sequence reads: CASSSPGQGAAKNIQYF. In DNA, the CDR3 is TGTGCCAGCAGCTCCCCGGGACAGGGGGCTGCCAAAAACATTCAGTACTTC.

CDR3 nucleotides: TGTGCCAGTTATGGACAGGGGGGGTACGAGCAGTACTTC. Protein product: CASYGQGGYEQYF. This rearrangement joins TRBV6-6 to TRBJ2-7; 10 nucleotides line up with TRBD1. The CDR3 sequence is 13 residues long. The J segment lost 4 bases and the V segment lost 9 bases, leaving 6 bases of the junction unmatched. The V gene's germline CDR1 is MNHNY and CDR2 SVGAGI (reference sequence).

This clonotype was seen more than once but under ten times. V and J are TRBV3-1 and TRBJ2-4; D remains ambiguous. The germline gives CDR1 LGHDT, CDR2 YNNKEL (reference sequence). The CDR3 spans 14 residues. V lost 4 bases and J 7 bases, leaving 14 bases between the germline ends. CDR3 in amino acids: CASSPTMTQNIQYF. The CDR3 nucleotides are TGTGCCAGCAGCCCAACAATGACTCAGAACATTCAGTACTTC.

In its sample, this clonotype was seen a few times. The chain links TRBV5-1 to TRBJ2-2; the D gene is possibly TRBD1 (5 bases). Trimming cost V 0 bases and J 4 bases, with 10 bases left between them. Germline CDR1 reads SGHRS; CDR2 reads YFSETQ. CDR3 length equals 15 residues. The CDR3 loop reads CASSLGPGPTGELFF. CDR3 DNA: TGCGCCAGCAGCTTGGGGCCAGGGCCCACCGGGGAGCTGTTTTTT.

This clonotype was observed a few times. The CDR3 DNA reads TGCGCCAGCAGCCAAGATCAGTTCAGGGATGCCAATGGCTACACCTTC. Residues: CASSQDQFRDANGYTF. The V gene is TRBV4-1, the J gene TRBJ1-2; D may be TRBD1 (5 bases). Germline V gene sequence: CDR1 MGHRA, CDR2 YSYEKL. This CDR3 is 16 amino acids long. Trimming took 0 bases from V and 6 from J, leaving 17 bases between them.

The rearrangement uses TRBV25-1 and TRBJ2-2; D is uncertain. The germline V gene has CDR1 MGHDK and CDR2 SYGVNS. The CDR3 has 14 amino acids. Deletions cut 4 bases from V and 0 bases from J, with 6 bases between. CDR3 nucleotide sequence: TGTGCCAGCAGTGCGCGCCCGAACACCGGGGAGCTGTTTTTT. Translation gives CASSARPNTGELFF.

The chain joins TRBV3-1 to TRBJ2-2; a weak D match, TRBD2 (5 bases). CDR1 is LGHDT and CDR2 is YNNKEL in the germline V gene (reference sequence). The V gene lost 0 bases and the J gene lost 7 bases, with 15 bases spanning the gap. This CDR3 has 16 residues. The CDR3 region is CASSQDARARDGELFF. The DNA for the CDR3 is TGTGCCAGCAGCCAAGATGCGAGGGCGAGGGACGGGGAGCTGTTTTTT.

This clonotype has a handful of counts. The chain couples TRBV3-1 to TRBJ2-4; 9 positions agree with TRBD2. Germline values: CDR1 LGHDT, CDR2 YNNKEL (reference sequence). J gave up 7 bases and V 0 bases, and 16 bases lay outside the gene matches. The CDR3 is 19 residues long. CDR3 loop: CASSQDFGVPSGDWNIQYF. The CDR3 coding sequence is TGTGCCAGCAGCCAAGATTTCGGGGTGCCTAGCGGGGATTGGAACATTCAGTACTTC.

The chain employs TRBV4-1 and TRBJ2-5; 7 bases line up with TRBD2. The CDR3 runs to 16 residues. Germline assignment: CDR1 MGHRA and CDR2 YSYEKL. Trimming removed 1 base from V and 4 bases from J; junction bases left unmatched: 9. The DNA for the CDR3 is TGCGCCAGCAGCCAAGGATTGCGGGAGTTAGGAGAGACCCAGTACTTC. This translates into CASSQGLRELGETQYF.

This clonotype was counted a few times. This chain uses TRBV3-1 with TRBJ1-4, with D unclear. This CDR3 is built from 14 residues. Germline CDR1 and CDR2: LGHDT and YNNKEL (reference sequence). V lost 1 base to trimming and J lost 3 bases, with 6 bases between them. Written as DNA, the CDR3 is TGTGCCAGCAGCCAAGTCCAGCCTAATGAAAAACTGTTTTTT. Translated: CASSQVQPNEKLFF.

The chain uses TRBV19 and TRBJ2-1; the D gene could be TRBD1 or TRBD2 (5 bases each). The CDR3 covers 13 residues. With 7 bases removed from V and 9 bases from J, the gap between germline ends came to 16 bases. CDR1 and CDR2 (germline): LNHDA, SQIVND (reference sequence). The CDR3 sequence: CASTTPGRVEQFF. The DNA for the CDR3 is TGTGCCAGTACCACACCAGGGCGGGTTGAGCAGTTCTTC.

This clonotype was counted a few times. This chain joins TRBV5-6 and TRBJ2-1; 12 bases line up with TRBD2. V lost 3 bases, J lost 2 bases, and 9 bases stayed unmatched. In germline, CDR1 is SGHDT, CDR2 YYEEEE. The CDR3 contains 18 residues. Here the CDR3 reads CASSSASGRARAYNEQFF. CDR3 DNA: TGTGCCAGCAGCTCGGCTAGCGGGAGGGCCCGCGCCTACAATGAGCAGTTCTTC. The full variable domain, in which reference TRBV5-6 and TRBJ2-1 provide the parts outside the CDR3, is DAGVTQSPTHLIKTRGQQVTLRCSPKSGHDTVSWYQQALGQGPQFIFQYYEEEERQRGNFPDRFSGHQFPNYSSELNVNALLLGDSALYLCASSSASGRARAYNEQFFGPGTRLTVL.